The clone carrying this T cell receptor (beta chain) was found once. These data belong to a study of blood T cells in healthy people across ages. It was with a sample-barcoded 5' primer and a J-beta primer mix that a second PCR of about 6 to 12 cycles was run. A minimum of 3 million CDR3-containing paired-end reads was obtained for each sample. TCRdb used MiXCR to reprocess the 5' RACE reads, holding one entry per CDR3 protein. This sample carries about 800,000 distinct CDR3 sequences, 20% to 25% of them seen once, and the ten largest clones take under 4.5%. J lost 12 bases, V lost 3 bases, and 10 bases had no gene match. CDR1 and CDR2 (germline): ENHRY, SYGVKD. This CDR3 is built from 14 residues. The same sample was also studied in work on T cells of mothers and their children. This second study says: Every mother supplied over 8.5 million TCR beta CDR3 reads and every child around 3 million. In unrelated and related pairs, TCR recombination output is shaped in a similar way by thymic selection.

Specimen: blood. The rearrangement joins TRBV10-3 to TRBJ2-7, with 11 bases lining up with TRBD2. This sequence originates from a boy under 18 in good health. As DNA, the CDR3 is TGTGCCATCAGTGATGTAGCGGGAGGGGATGGGCGGTACTTC. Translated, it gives CAISDVAGGDGRYF.